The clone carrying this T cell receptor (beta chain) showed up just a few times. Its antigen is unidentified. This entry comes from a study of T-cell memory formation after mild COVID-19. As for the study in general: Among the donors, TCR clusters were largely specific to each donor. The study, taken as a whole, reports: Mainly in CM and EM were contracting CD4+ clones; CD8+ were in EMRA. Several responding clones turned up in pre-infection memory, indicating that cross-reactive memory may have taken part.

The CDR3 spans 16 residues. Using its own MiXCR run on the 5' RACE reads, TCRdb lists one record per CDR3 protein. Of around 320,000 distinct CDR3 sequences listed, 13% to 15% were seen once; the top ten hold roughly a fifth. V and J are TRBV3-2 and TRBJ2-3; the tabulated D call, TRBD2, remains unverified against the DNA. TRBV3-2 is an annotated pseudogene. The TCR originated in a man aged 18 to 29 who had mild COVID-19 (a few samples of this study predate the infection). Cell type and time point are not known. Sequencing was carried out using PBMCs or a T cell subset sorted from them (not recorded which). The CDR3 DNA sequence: TGTGCCAGCAGCCAAGAGAGGACTAGCGAAAGGGATACGCAGTATTTT. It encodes CASSQERTSERDTQYF.